The 30 T cell receptor beta chains below were found in one sample sequenced in a study of graft-versus-host responses after intestinal transplantation. Sequencing used immunoSEQ multiplex PCR; TCRdb keeps in-frame clones, though not all of them. The data contain almost 85,000 clones, 91% of them singletons. The antigens of these receptors remain unknown. Source: unstimulated CD4+ T cells sorted from spleen or lymph node cells, taken before intestinal transplant. The receptors stem from a human donor who received an intestinal transplant.

V usage is TRBV7-9 and J usage is TRBJ1-2, with TRBD1 matching over 11 bases. The CDR3 spans 18 residues. Losses at the gene ends were 4 bases for V and 3 bases for J; bases not matched to a gene: 13. Germline CDR1 is SEHNR and CDR2 is FQNEAQ (reference sequence). Here the CDR3 DNA reads TGTGCCAGCAGCTCCGTACTCACCGGGACAGGGGGGGACTATGGCTACACCTTC. Protein: CASSSVLTGTGGDYGYTF.

This sequence joins TRBV11-3 and TRBJ2-2; a possible D gene is TRBD1 (5 bases). This CDR3 comprises 16 residues. V was shortened by 5 bases and J by 3 bases, with 16 bases between the two germline ends. Germline assignment: CDR1 SGHNT and CDR2 YENEEA. In DNA form, the CDR3 reads TGTGCCAGCAGCCGACGGACATATCGGGACACCGGGGAGCTGTTTTTT. Translation gives CASSRRTYRDTGELFF.

V and J are TRBV6-4 and TRBJ1-5; perhaps TRBD1 as D (5 bases). CDR3 length: 13 residues. The V gene lost 4 bases and the J gene lost 5 bases, with 9 bases spanning the gap. Germline lookup yields CDR1 MRHNA and CDR2 SNTAGT. The CDR3 region is CASSVREDQPQHF. DNA of the CDR3: TGTGCCAGCAGTGTCAGGGAGGATCAGCCCCAGCATTTT.

The chain couples TRBV5-4 to TRBJ2-1, with 8 bases aligning to TRBD1. Losses at the gene ends were 4 bases for V and 5 bases for J; bases not matched to a gene: 5. Germline values: CDR1 SGHNT, CDR2 YYREEE (reference sequence). This CDR3 is 14 amino acids long. CDR3: CASSPNRGDNEQFF. The CDR3 region has the DNA TGTGCCAGCAGCCCAAACAGGGGGGACAATGAGCAGTTCTTC.

The rearrangement uses TRBV7-2 and TRBJ2-5; 7 bases are shared with TRBD1. This CDR3 is 14 amino acids long. Germline CDR1 and CDR2: SGHTA and FQGNSA. With V trimmed by 5 bases and J by 0 bases, 3 bases remained unmatched. In nucleotides, the CDR3 is TGTGCCAGCAGCCCCGGGACAGACCAAGAGACCCAGTACTTC. It is translated as CASSPGTDQETQYF.

The table lists this clone with a few counts. The chain carries TRBV6-6 and TRBJ2-3; TRBD1 matches at 9 bases. Losses at the gene ends were 4 bases for V and 7 bases for J; bases not matched to a gene: 6. Looked up from germline, CDR1 is MNHNY and CDR2 is SVGAGI (reference sequence). CDR3 size: 14 residues. The CDR3 bases are TGTGCCAGCAGTTCAAGGACAGGGGCCTATACGCAGTATTTT. Translating it yields CASSSRTGAYTQYF.

V usage is TRBV19 and J usage is TRBJ1-3, with 8 bases lining up with TRBD1. The CDR3 sequence is 15 residues long. Germline loops: CDR1 LNHDA, CDR2 SQIVND (reference sequence). V was clipped by 4 bases and J by 4 bases; unmatched bases: 6. Written as DNA, the CDR3 is TGTGCCAGTAGTAGCACAGGGGGATCGGGAAACACCATATATTTT. Translation gives CASSSTGGSGNTIYF.

The chain has TRBV29-1 and TRBJ2-1; D is uncertain. CDR1 and CDR2 (germline): SQVTM, ANQGSEA. V was shortened by 1 base and J by 0 bases, with 10 bases between the two germline ends. The CDR3 has 15 amino acids. CDR3 protein: CSVEGSISSYNEQFF. Written as DNA, the CDR3 is TGCAGCGTTGAAGGCAGTATAAGCTCCTACAATGAGCAGTTCTTC.

The V call is TRBV7-9, the J call TRBJ2-2; no definite D call. V was pared by 6 bases and J by 7 bases, with 9 bases between. The CDR3 has 12 residues. Germline V gene data show CDR1 as SEHNR and CDR2 as FQNEAQ (reference sequence). The CDR3 reads CASSVSSGELFF. CDR3 coding DNA: TGTGCCAGCAGTGTTAGCAGCGGGGAGCTGTTTTTT.

This clone showed up just a few times. This chain joins TRBV4-1 and TRBJ1-2; tentative D call: TRBD1 (6 bases). Trimming cost V 4 bases and J 3 bases, with 15 bases left between them. Germline CDR1 and CDR2: MGHRA and YSYEKL. The CDR3 consists of 15 residues. CDR3 in amino acids: CASSLGQTNYYGYTF. CDR3 DNA: TGCGCCAGCAGCCTTGGACAGACAAACTACTATGGCTACACCTTC.

The chain is built from TRBV4-1 and TRBJ2-3, with 13 bases lining up with TRBD2. The CDR3 length is 18 residues. Germline V gives CDR1 MGHRA, CDR2 YSYEKL. V dropped 1 base and J dropped 0; count of bases not matched to a gene: 4. As DNA, the CDR3 is TGCGCCAGCAGCCAAGTGGGGACTAGCGGGATTAGCACAGATACGCAGTATTTT. Its translation: CASSQVGTSGISTDTQYF.

CDR3 DNA: TGCGCCAGCAGCTTTTTAGCGTCCAATGAGCAGTTCTTC. Translation: CASSFLASNEQFF. J is TRBJ2-1 and V is TRBV5-1; TRBD2 might be the D (5 bases). The CDR3 extends over 13 amino acids. Deletions cut 2 bases from V and 6 bases from J, with 9 bases between. Germline CDR1 reads SGHRS; CDR2 reads YFSETQ.

This sequence joins TRBV11-2 and TRBJ1-6; 7 nucleotides line up with TRBD1. The V and J ends lost 4 bases and 5 bases, in that order; junction bases with no gene match: 2. Per germline, CDR1 SGHAT and CDR2 FQNNGV. The CDR3 is 14 amino acids. DNA for the CDR3: TGTGCCAGCAGCTCCGGGACAGATAATTCACCCCTCCACTTT. Translated, it gives CASSSGTDNSPLHF.

V gene TRBV11-3 combines with J gene TRBJ2-7; 9 nucleotides agree with TRBD1. The CDR3 totals 14 residues. Germline loops: CDR1 SGHNT, CDR2 YENEEA. V lost 3 bases, J lost 4 bases, and 4 bases stayed unmatched. The CDR3 region has the DNA TGTGCCAGCAGCTTCCCCGACAGGGGGTACGAGCAGTACTTC. This translates into CASSFPDRGYEQYF.

The rearrangement joins TRBV4-3 to TRBJ1-4, with 9 bases aligning to TRBD1. The CDR3 has 15 residues. The V gene end was trimmed by 0 bases and the J gene end by 5 bases; junction bases not matched to a gene: 1. Per germline, CDR1 LGHNA and CDR2 YSLEER. CDR3 amino acids: CASSQEGQGNEKLFF. The CDR3 nucleotides are TGCGCCAGCAGCCAAGAGGGACAGGGCAATGAAAAACTGTTTTTT.

The chain has TRBV5-1 and TRBJ1-1; 7 bases match TRBD1. The CDR3 length is 16 residues. The germline V gene encodes CDR1 SGHRS and CDR2 YFSETQ. The V and J ends lost 3 bases and 0 bases, in that order; junction bases with no gene match: 8. CDR3: CASSSRDSNMNTEAFF. In nucleotides, the CDR3 is TGCGCCAGCAGCTCCCGGGACAGCAACATGAACACTGAAGCTTTCTTT.

The chain joins TRBV6-1 to TRBJ1-1, with no clear D. The ends were cut back, 6 bases at V and 6 bases at J, with 17 bases in the middle. In germline, CDR1 is MNHNS, CDR2 SASEGT. The length of the CDR3 is 14 residues. Here the CDR3 reads CASSTLEGRAEAFF. CDR3 nucleotide sequence: TGTGCCAGCAGCACCTTGGAGGGCCGGGCTGAAGCTTTCTTT.

The chain links TRBV7-2 to TRBJ2-7; possibly TRBD2 for D (6 bases). Germline CDR1 and CDR2: SGHTA and FQGNSA. The CDR3 covers 16 residues. Trimming took 0 bases from V and 0 from J, leaving 12 bases between them. This CDR3 is CASSLASSESSYEQYF. DNA of the CDR3: TGTGCCAGCAGCTTAGCCTCTAGCGAGAGCTCCTACGAGCAGTACTTC. Filled out from reference TRBV7-2 and TRBJ2-7, the complete variable domain reads GAGVSQSPSNKVTEKGKDVELRCDPISGHTALYWYRQSLGQGLEFLIYFQGNSAPDKSGLPSDRFSAERTGGSVSTLTIQRTQQEDSAVYLCASSLASSESSYEQYFGPGTRLTVT.

The chain has TRBV30 and TRBJ1-4, with TRBD1 as a possible D gene (5 bases). The CDR3 sequence is 13 residues long. The V gene lost 4 bases and the J gene lost 5 bases, with 11 bases spanning the gap. Looked up from germline, CDR1 is GTSNPN and CDR2 is SVGIG (reference sequence). The CDR3 region has the DNA TGTGCCTGGAACAGGCAGGGAAATGAAAAACTGTTTTTT. Its translation is CAWNRQGNEKLFF.

In its sample, this clone was seen once. The chain joins TRBV25-1 to TRBJ2-2, with D possibly matching TRBD2 (5 bases). CDR3 size: 16 residues. Trimming shortened V by 1 base and J by 0 bases, and 9 bases separated the two germline ends. Germline V gene lookup returns CDR1 MGHDK and CDR2 SYGVNS. This CDR3 is CASSELGDPNTGELFF. The CDR3, as DNA: TGTGCCAGCAGTGAATTGGGAGATCCGAACACCGGGGAGCTGTTTTTT.

The J gene is TRBJ2-3, the V gene TRBV19, with 10 bases matching TRBD1. The CDR3 consists of 17 residues. Trimming at V came to 2 bases and at J to 2 bases, leaving 7 bases not matched to a gene. Germline CDR1 is LNHDA and CDR2 is SQIVND (reference sequence). DNA for the CDR3: TGTGCCAGTAGTATAAGGAGGACAGGGGGGCCCACAGATACGCAGTATTTT. It specifies CASSIRRTGGPTDTQYF.

This chain links TRBV30 with TRBJ2-1, with D tentatively TRBD2 (6 bases). Germline CDR1 and CDR2: GTSNPN and SVGIG (reference sequence). V was pared by 3 bases and J by 4 bases, with 7 bases between. The CDR3 spans 12 residues. The CDR3 loop reads CAWSGGYNEQFF. Here the CDR3 DNA reads TGTGCCTGGAGCGGGGGTTACAATGAGCAGTTCTTC.

The chain combines TRBV11-3 with TRBJ2-1; the D gene is possibly TRBD1 (6 bases). The CDR3 is 15 amino acids. Looked up from germline, CDR1 is SGHNT and CDR2 is YENEEA. V lost 6 bases and J 9 bases, leaving 21 bases between the germline ends. The CDR3 nucleotides read TGTGCCAGCAGATCCGGGTCAGGGGTGACGTTTGAGCAGTTCTTC. Amino acid sequence: CASRSGSGVTFEQFF.

V gene TRBV30 combines with J gene TRBJ1-1; 10 bases match TRBD1. V dropped 2 bases and J dropped 7; count of bases not matched to a gene: 7. The CDR3 has 14 amino acids. Germline CDR1 is GTSNPN and CDR2 is SVGIG (reference sequence). CDR3 sequence (DNA): TGTGCCTGGAGTAGGGACAGGGGTTCAGGTGAAGCTTTCTTT. Protein sequence: CAWSRDRGSGEAFF.

This clone was observed once. This chain joins TRBV7-9 and TRBJ1-3, with 7 positions matching TRBD1. After removal of 3 bases from V and 8 bases from J, the junction contained 4 bases not matched to a gene. The CDR3 is 13 amino acids. CDR1 SEHNR and CDR2 FQNEAQ come from the germline V gene (reference sequence). The CDR3 spells CASSFTGADTIYF. DNA for the CDR3: TGTGCCAGCAGCTTTACAGGGGCGGACACCATATATTTT.

The J gene is TRBJ1-2, the V gene TRBV7-2, with 10 bases matching TRBD1. J gave up 4 bases and V 1 base, and 3 bases lay outside the gene matches. CDR1 SGHTA and CDR2 FQGNSA come from the germline V gene. The length of the CDR3 is 15 residues. CDR3 sequence reads: CASSLVTGGFYGYTF. For the CDR3, the DNA is TGTGCCAGCAGCTTAGTGACAGGGGGCTTCTATGGCTACACCTTC.

V usage is TRBV9 and J usage is TRBJ2-3, with unresolved D. Per germline, CDR1 SGDLS and CDR2 YYNGEE. The CDR3 covers 15 residues. V dropped 2 bases and J dropped 1 base, with 11 bases sitting between them. The CDR3 nucleotides read TGTGCCAGCAGCGTGTCTCTACCCCGCACAGATACGCAGTATTTT. It codes for CASSVSLPRTDTQYF. Using reference TRBV9 and TRBJ2-3 for the parts outside the CDR3, the full variable domain is DSGVTQTPKHLITATGQRVTLRCSPRSGDLSVYWYQQSLDQGLQFLIQYYNGEERAKGNILERFSAQQFPDLHSELNLSSLELGDSALYFCASSVSLPRTDTQYFGPGTRLTVL.

The chain has TRBV14 and TRBJ2-7; no clear D. From germline, CDR1 is SGHDN and CDR2 FVKESK. The V end lost 1 base, the J end lost 1 base, and 11 bases lay between the germline ends. This CDR3 is 15 amino acids long. In nucleotides, the CDR3 is TGTGCCAGCAGCCAAGCGGTGGGCCATTCCTACGAGCAGTACTTC. It specifies CASSQAVGHSYEQYF. Using reference TRBV14 and TRBJ2-7 for the parts outside the CDR3, the full variable domain is EAGVTQFPSHSVIEKGQTVTLRCDPISGHDNLYWYRRVMGKEIKFLLHFVKESKQDESGMPNNRFLAERTGGTYSTLKVQPAELEDSGVYFCASSQAVGHSYEQYFGPGTRLTVT.

As for this clone: The same CDR3 can be traced to other DNA sequences in this sample. V is TRBV5-1 and J is TRBJ1-4, with 7 positions matching TRBD1. The J segment lost 2 bases and the V segment lost 2 bases, leaving 0 bases of the junction unmatched. The CDR3 is 14 amino acids. Germline V gives CDR1 SGHRS, CDR2 YFSETQ. The CDR3 nucleotides read TGCGCCAGCAGCTTAGGGGGCACTAATGAAAAACTGTTTTTT. Residues: CASSLGGTNEKLFF.

The sample holds one count of this clone. The junction differs from germline at one of its ends, possibly a read error. This chain's CDR3 is CASSPTTENYGCTF. CDR3 nucleotide sequence: TGTGCCAGTAGTCCGACCACCGAAAACTATGGCTGCACCTTC. The chain has TRBV19 and TRBJ1-2; D call uncertain. From germline, CDR1 is LNHDA and CDR2 SQIVND (reference sequence). This CDR3 has 14 amino acids.